This record looks at one T cell receptor beta chain sequence and its context. Data came from immunoSEQ multiplex PCR; TCRdb stores just in-frame clones and leaves some out. The table has approximately 170,000 clones, 85% to 95% seen once. This entry belongs to a study of T cell responses to AZD1222 COVID-19 vaccine. The germline V gene has CDR1 LGHNA and CDR2 YSLEER. Trimming pared 0 bases from V and 3 bases from J, leaving 12 bases between. The CDR3 covers 15 residues. Sequenced material: peripheral blood, taken 28 days after the second AZD1222 dose. The chain recombines TRBV4-3 with TRBJ2-7, with D maybe TRBD2 (6 bases). The TCR was taken from an adult who received the AZD1222 COVID-19 vaccine. The CDR3 DNA sequence: TGCGCCAGCAGCCAAGATCCTAGCGCCAACTACGAGCAGTACTTC. Translated: CASSQDPSANYEQYF.